Listed below are T cell receptor beta chains from one sample, sequenced in a study of blood T cells in healthy people across ages. In TCRdb, the 5' RACE reads were re-called with MiXCR into one record per CDR3 protein. The sample carries hundreds of thousands of distinct CDR3 sequences, roughly 31% recorded once. The material sequenced was blood. These receptors all stem from an elderly woman in good health. The CDR3 runs from the conserved cysteine through the conserved F or W. The order of the fields is J gene, clone size, D gene, V gene, CDR3 protein, CDR3 DNA. The D gene is left open where the match is weak. Where a row states a size, it is once, few, many or the class of an expanded clone; other rows omit it.

TRBJ2-7	many	TRBD2	TRBV12-3/TRBV12-4	CASRHYEKGDYNEQYF	TGTGCCAGCAGGCACTATGAGAAAGGGGACTACAATGAGCAGTACTTC
TRBJ2-7	many	-	TRBV12-3/TRBV12-4	CASRYGPTSYEQYF	TGTGCCAGCAGATACGGACCTACATCCTACGAGCAGTACTTC
TRBJ2-7	many	TRBD1	TRBV9	CASSPRDRGSEQYF	TGTGCCAGCAGCCCGCGGGACAGGGGCAGCGAGCAGTACTTC
TRBJ1-4	-	-	TRBV5-5	CASSLEYARANEKLFF	TGTGCCAGCAGCTTAGAGTACGCGAGGGCTAATGAAAAACTGTTTTTT
TRBJ1-4	few	-	TRBV7-9	CASSYIVGSFGTNEKLFF	TGTGCCAGCAGCTACATAGTGGGCAGCTTCGGGACTAATGAAAAACTGTTTTTT
TRBJ1-2	-	-	TRBV5-5	CASSSDWASRGYTF	TGTGCCAGCAGCTCGGATTGGGCCTCTAGAGGCTACACCTTC
TRBJ2-1	many	-	TRBV12-3/TRBV12-4	CASSRYNEQNNEQFF	TGTGCCAGCAGCCGCTACAATGAGCAAAACAATGAGCAGTTCTTC
TRBJ2-7	-	-	TRBV20-1	CSARDRSVPYEQYF	TGCAGTGCTAGAGATCGCAGTGTTCCCTACGAGCAGTACTTC
TRBJ1-5	many	-	TRBV2	CASSERDRPEHF	TGTGCCAGCAGTGAACGCGACAGGCCCGAGCATTTT
TRBJ2-3	many	-	TRBV12-3/TRBV12-4	CASSPSGTDTQYF	TGTGCCAGCAGTCCCTCAGGGACAGATACGCAGTATTTT
TRBJ2-3	few	-	TRBV20-1	CSARRPSRGTDTQYF	TGCAGTGCGAGAAGGCCTAGCCGAGGCACAGATACGCAGTATTTT
TRBJ2-7	once	-	TRBV7-2	CASSLVSGSYEQYF	TGTGCCAGCAGCTTAGTTAGCGGCTCCTACGAGCAGTACTTC
TRBJ1-2	few	-	TRBV5-1	CASSFSNSVGNGYTF	TGCGCCAGCAGCTTCTCAAACTCGGTTGGGAATGGCTACACCTTC
TRBJ2-3	many	TRBD2	TRBV9	CASSLSAGGPVDTQYF	TGTGCCAGCAGCCTTTCAGCGGGGGGGCCAGTGGATACGCAGTATTTT